This is a list of T cell receptor beta chains from one sample in a study of PD-L1 blockade in urothelial cancer. Profiled with immunoSEQ multiplex PCR; TCRdb holds only in-frame clones, not every one. The sample records about 95,000 clones, around 90% being singletons. The source material was PBMCs, sampled around atezolizumab (anti-PD-L1) treatment. The receptors stem from a man aged 55 to 70 with urothelial cancer. Both conserved end residues are part of each CDR3. Each record gives: clone size, V gene, D gene, CDR3 length, J gene, CDR3 protein, CDR3 DNA. A D gene is named only where the DNA matches it firmly. Clone size is stated in some rows and not others, as once, few, many or a class when expanded.

abundance: -; v_gene: TRBV28; d_gene: -; len: 13; j_gene: TRBJ1-4; CDR3aa: CASTLSYVEKLFF; CDR3nt: TGTGCCAGCACCCTCTCTTATGTTGAAAAACTGTTTTTT
abundance: -; v_gene: TRBV7-2; d_gene: TRBD2; len: 15; j_gene: TRBJ2-5; CDR3aa: CASSLETSGVETQYF; CDR3nt: TGTGCCAGCAGCTTAGAAACTAGCGGGGTAGAGACCCAGTACTTC
abundance: -; v_gene: TRBV6-1; d_gene: TRBD1; len: 13; j_gene: TRBJ2-1; CDR3aa: CATRDRDYNEQFF; CDR3nt: TGTGCCACCCGGGACAGGGATTACAATGAGCAGTTCTTC
abundance: -; v_gene: TRBV30; d_gene: -; len: 12; j_gene: TRBJ1-2; CDR3aa: CAWSPVNYGYTF; CDR3nt: TGTGCCTGGAGTCCGGTGAACTATGGCTACACCTTC
abundance: -; v_gene: TRBV19; d_gene: -; len: 15; j_gene: TRBJ2-2; CDR3aa: CASSPGTSNTGELFF; CDR3nt: TGTGCCAGTAGCCCCGGGACTTCGAACACCGGGGAGCTGTTTTTT
abundance: -; v_gene: TRBV5-1; d_gene: -; len: 15; j_gene: TRBJ2-7; CDR3aa: CASSLAGQGGYEQYF; CDR3nt: TGCGCCAGCAGCTTGGCGGGCCAGGGTGGCTACGAGCAGTACTTC
abundance: few; v_gene: TRBV5-1; d_gene: -; len: 14; j_gene: TRBJ1-6; CDR3aa: CASSVRQGSSPLHF; CDR3nt: TGCGCCAGCAGCGTCAGACAAGGGAGTTCACCCCTCCACTTT
abundance: -; v_gene: TRBV29-1; d_gene: -; len: 11; j_gene: TRBJ2-5; CDR3aa: CSVDPEETQYF; CDR3nt: TGCAGCGTTGATCCTGAAGAGACCCAGTACTTC
abundance: -; v_gene: TRBV15; d_gene: -; len: 13; j_gene: TRBJ1-2; CDR3aa: CATSTRRDYGYTF; CDR3nt: TGTGCCACCAGCACTAGACGGGACTATGGCTACACCTTC
abundance: few; v_gene: TRBV10-2; d_gene: TRBD1; len: 12; j_gene: TRBJ1-2; CDR3aa: CASSGQGGGYTF; CDR3nt: TGCGCCAGCAGTGGACAGGGTGGGGGCTACACCTTC